This T cell receptor beta chain was retrieved from a study of T cell clonality in common variable immunodeficiency. Points from the study as a whole: Shared TCRbeta clones were fewer between CVID subjects than controls. Reportedly, TCR beta sequences from common variable immunodeficiency showed fewer deletions and N-nucleotide insertions. Repertoire-complication correlations in CVID were limited by patient heterogeneity.

CDR3 size: 15 residues. Trimming took off 2 bases at V and 0 bases at J, with 11 bases between the two ends. Germline V CDR1 and CDR2: MDHEN, SYDVKM. Clones were sequenced by immunoSEQ multiplex PCR, and TCRdb holds only the in-frame ones, with some missing. Sampling found approximately 34,000 clones, none seen once. Donors gave about 5 to 8 ml heparinized peripheral whole blood. This clone has a count of ten or more. The target antigen is unknown. With the read ending 3 residues before the CDR3 end, the germline J gene is used to fill in that end. This receptor was identified in a person aged 18-70 years in good health. The chain carries TRBV28 and TRBJ2-7; D remains ambiguous. Source material: peripheral blood mononuclear cells. The part of the CDR3 DNA that was read is TGTGCCAGCAGTTTAGGCGGAGCCTTCTCCTACGAG. It specifies CASSLGGAFSYE. The entire CDR3 protein is CASSLGGAFSYEQYF.